A single sample is the source of the 9 T cell receptor beta chains below, sequenced in a study of cytomegalovirus exposure and HLA in healthy donors (dated by TCRdb to the late 2010s). Receptors were amplified or captured by the immunoSEQ multiplex PCR assay. For the multiplex PCR, a mixture combining 60 forward primers for TCR Vbeta segments and 13 reverse primers for TCR Jbeta segments was used. Not all clones reach the TCRdb copy of this immuneACCESS table, which keeps in-frame sequences only. Checked studies attribute under half of the gap to unresolved V genes and leave the rest unexplained. This sample comprises 95,000 to 150,000 clones, roughly 66% of them detected only once. Together, the top ten hold more than 1.5% of the sample. Sequenced sample: PBMCs. Every receptor here comes from a man aged 18 to 29 in good health and CMV-seronegative.

V and J are TRBV7-7 and TRBJ2-7, with a weak D call TRBD2 (5 bases). Between the trimmed V and J ends, which lost 5 bases and 2 bases, there was a span of 10 bases. Germline CDR1 SSHAT, CDR2 FNYEAQ (reference sequence). This CDR3 has 13 residues. The CDR3 loop is CASSPTGTYEQYF. The CDR3 DNA reads TGTGCCAGCAGCCCGACGGGGACCTACGAGCAGTACTTC.

The chain uses TRBV2 and TRBJ1-1; 9 nucleotides agree with TRBD1. The CDR3 totals 14 residues. Germline CDR1 SNHLY, CDR2 FYNNEI. With 6 bases clipped from V and 9 bases from J, the junction kept 11 bases outside the gene matches. The CDR3 reads CASSEGQGHRQAFF. In nucleotides, the CDR3 is TGTGCCAGCAGCGAGGGACAGGGACATCGGCAAGCTTTCTTT.

The chain couples TRBV10-2 to TRBJ1-1; 7 bases line up with TRBD1. In germline, CDR1 is WSHSY, CDR2 SAAADI. The CDR3 has 15 residues. The trim removed 4 bases at V and 5 bases at J, leaving 10 bases unmatched. The CDR3 DNA is TGCGCCAGCAGTGGTGTAGGCAGGGGGAGTACTGAAGCTTTCTTT. It specifies CASSGVGRGSTEAFF.

This chain connects TRBV28 to TRBJ1-5; TRBD1 matches at 7 bases. With 5 bases clipped from V and 3 bases from J, the junction kept 13 bases outside the gene matches. Germline V gene lookup returns CDR1 MDHEN and CDR2 SYDVKM. The CDR3 is 17 residues long. The CDR3 spells CASSAHRGTGNNQPQHF. The CDR3, as DNA: TGTGCCAGCAGTGCCCACAGGGGAACGGGTAACAATCAGCCCCAGCATTTT. Supplemented by reference TRBV28 and TRBJ1-5, the full variable domain reads DVKVTQSSRYLVKRTGEKVFLECVQDMDHENMFWYRQDPGLGLRLIYFSYDVKMKEKGDIPEGYSVSREKKERFSLILESASTNQTSMYLCASSAHRGTGNNQPQHFGDGTRLSIL.

The chain couples TRBV9 to TRBJ2-5; perhaps TRBD1 as D (6 bases). V shed 3 bases and J shed 4 bases, with 16 bases lying between them. Germline V gene sequence: CDR1 SGDLS, CDR2 YYNGEE. The CDR3 has 15 residues. This chain's CDR3 is CASSAAGGQGETQYF. CDR3 coding DNA: TGTGCCAGCAGCGCCGCTGGGGGCCAGGGAGAGACCCAGTACTTC.

The V call is TRBV4-1, the J call TRBJ2-7; 8 bases agree with TRBD2. The CDR3 totals 16 residues. The junction had 15 bases not matched to a gene; V was cut back by 4 bases and J by 7 bases. CDR1 is MGHRA and CDR2 is YSYEKL in the germline V gene. CDR3: CASSLRLAGPAGEQYF. The CDR3 coding sequence is TGCGCCAGCAGCCTCCGGCTAGCGGGCCCGGCGGGGGAGCAGTACTTC.

This clone was picked up a small number of times. The V call is TRBV2, the J call TRBJ2-4, with a weak D call TRBD1 (6 bases). The CDR3 extends over 13 amino acids. Germline CDR1 is SNHLY and CDR2 is FYNNEI. Trimming shortened V by 8 bases and J by 6 bases, and 14 bases separated the two germline ends. CDR3: CASASGDLNIQYF. The CDR3 DNA follows: TGTGCCAGCGCCTCAGGGGACCTAAACATTCAGTACTTC.

The gene calls are TRBV6-6 and TRBJ2-7, with a tentative D call TRBD1 (6 bases). This CDR3 is 11 amino acids long. Looked up from germline, CDR1 is MNHNY and CDR2 is SVGAGI (reference sequence). The V and J ends lost 8 bases and 3 bases respectively, with 8 bases between them. The CDR3 sequence is CASQGNYEQYF. The CDR3 region has the DNA TGTGCCAGCCAGGGGAACTACGAGCAGTACTTC.

J is TRBJ1-2 and V is TRBV28, with 7 bases aligning to TRBD1. Germline values: CDR1 MDHEN, CDR2 SYDVKM. The length of the CDR3 is 14 residues. J was trimmed by 7 bases and V by 2 bases; bases with no gene match: 7. CDR3 residues: CASSLGTVRSGYTF. The CDR3 DNA follows: TGTGCCAGCAGTTTAGGGACAGTGCGGAGTGGCTACACCTTC.